This is a list of T cell receptor beta chains from one sample in a study of human T cells and chemical hapten exposure. Each CDR3 protein is one row after TCRdb ran MiXCR on the RACE reads. The sample carries some 340,000 distinct CDR3 sequences, around 7% recorded once. Sequencing was performed on whole blood, taken in connection with sensitization to the hapten diphenylcyclopropenone (DPC). These receptors all stem from a woman aged 18 to 35 with alopecia areata. Some clones in this sample may be carry-over from other donors' samples. Each CDR3 is given with its conserved first and last residue. Each record gives: CDR3 length, V gene, CDR3 protein.

cdr3_length: 15; v_call: TRBV12-3/TRBV12-4; cdr3_aa: CASSLDRRETQPQHF
cdr3_length: 15; v_call: TRBV3-1; cdr3_aa: CASSTRGGSNYGYTF
cdr3_length: 15; v_call: TRBV12-3/TRBV12-4; cdr3_aa: CASSPLWARQETQYF
cdr3_length: 16; v_call: TRBV4-1; cdr3_aa: CASSQGQGSSNQPQHF
cdr3_length: 14; v_call: TRBV6-2/TRBV6-3; cdr3_aa: CASSYLAGTYEQYF
cdr3_length: 15; v_call: TRBV6-1; cdr3_aa: CASSEFGGGMNEQYF
cdr3_length: 15; v_call: TRBV28; cdr3_aa: CASSGQGAPRTEAFF
cdr3_length: 16; v_call: TRBV18; cdr3_aa: CASSRPLAGKKYEQYF
cdr3_length: 15; v_call: TRBV7-2; cdr3_aa: CASSSVGLGQDPLHF
cdr3_length: 15; v_call: TRBV7-2; cdr3_aa: CASSLGLAVQETQYF
cdr3_length: 15; v_call: TRBV4-3; cdr3_aa: CASSQVSRSTDTQYF
cdr3_length: 17; v_call: TRBV7-6; cdr3_aa: CASSPGTYLRSYNEQFF
cdr3_length: 14; v_call: TRBV4-2; cdr3_aa: CASSQDEMKETQYF
cdr3_length: 15; v_call: TRBV12-3/TRBV12-4; cdr3_aa: CASSYDRGRQETQYF
cdr3_length: 16; v_call: TRBV4-3; cdr3_aa: CASSQSDSANTGELFF
cdr3_length: 14; v_call: TRBV20-1; cdr3_aa: CSSSVRGSNQPQHF
cdr3_length: 14; v_call: TRBV29-1; cdr3_aa: CSVNEASGANVLTF
cdr3_length: 18; v_call: TRBV10-3; cdr3_aa: CAIGSPPGGVAGANVLTF
cdr3_length: 15; v_call: TRBV6-6; cdr3_aa: CASSFPGLGYTEQFF
cdr3_length: 12; v_call: TRBV14; cdr3_aa: CASSQLEETQYF
cdr3_length: 14; v_call: TRBV11-1; cdr3_aa: CASSKKAGAYEQYF
cdr3_length: 13; v_call: TRBV6-2/TRBV6-3; cdr3_aa: CASSYGPPDTQYF
cdr3_length: 13; v_call: TRBV20-1; cdr3_aa: CSAGQVTNEKLFF